This T cell receptor (beta chain) was identified during a study of post-analysis software for immune sequencing data. The V and J ends lost 4 bases and 4 bases respectively, with 10 bases between them. Germline loops: CDR1 MNHNY, CDR2 SVGAGI (reference sequence). The CDR3 has 13 residues. Built from TCR beta cDNA, the libraries had unique molecular identifiers in them. TCRdb re-called the PCR reads with MiXCR, one entry per CDR3 protein. This table holds about 160,000 distinct CDR3 sequences, under 40% found once. V and J are TRBV6-6 and TRBJ1-2; D is unresolved. This TCR came from a girl aged 10 to 17 with multiple sclerosis. Material: blood, obtained after autologous hematopoietic stem cell transplantation. The CDR3 region has the DNA TGTGCCAGCAGTTGGGAACAGACCTATGGCTACACCTTC. As protein: CASSWEQTYGYTF.